A single sample is the source of the 21 T cell receptor beta chains below, sequenced in a study of T cells after yellow fever vaccination. Via MiXCR, TCRdb re-called the 5' RACE reads, giving one row per CDR3 protein. The sample carries approximately 450,000 distinct CDR3 sequences, around 19% recorded once. The material was PBMCs, obtained before the yellow fever booster vaccination. These receptors all stem from a young man who received the YFV17D yellow fever vaccine.

This rearrangement joins TRBV7-9 to TRBJ1-6, with D hard to call. CDR1 and CDR2 (germline): SEHNR, FQNEAQ (reference sequence). The CDR3 loop spans 17 amino acids. V was trimmed by 0 bases and J by 0 bases, leaving 9 bases between them. In DNA, the CDR3 is TGTGCCAGCAGCTTAGCCCCTGGGGTCTCCTATAATTCACCCCTCCACTTT. Translation: CASSLAPGVSYNSPLHF.

This chain uses TRBV5-1 with TRBJ1-2; D unresolved. Germline CDR1 and CDR2: SGHRS and YFSETQ. Trimming left V 0 bases short and J 4 bases short, with 7 bases between. This CDR3 is 13 amino acids long. CDR3: CASSLAGLYGYTF. The CDR3 coding sequence is TGCGCCAGCAGCTTGGCAGGACTCTATGGCTACACCTTC.

This clonotype has more than one count but fewer than ten. CDR3 DNA: TGTGCCTCCCGGACAGGGCTGATTGAAGCTTTCTTT. Translating gives CASRTGLIEAFF. The chain uses TRBV6-1 and TRBJ1-1; TRBD1 matches at 8 bases. Germline V gene data show CDR1 as MNHNS and CDR2 as SASEGT. Trimming at V came to 11 bases and at J to 7 bases, leaving 9 bases not matched to a gene. The CDR3 loop spans 12 amino acids.

The rearrangement uses TRBV12-2 and TRBJ2-3; the table's D call TRBD1 went unverified against the DNA. TRBV12-2 is shown as a pseudogene. The length of the CDR3 is 15 residues. The CDR3 DNA sequence: TGTGCAAGTCGTCCGCGACAGGGCAGCACAGATACGCAGTATTTT. Residues: CASRPRQGSTDTQYF.

CDR3 region: CASIGGINQPQHF. Written as DNA, the CDR3 is TGTGCCAGTATTGGGGGGATCAATCAGCCCCAGCATTTT. This rearrangement joins TRBV19 to TRBJ1-5, with TRBD1 as a possible D gene (5 bases). V was cut by 7 bases and J by 3 bases, with 10 bases left in between. Germline V lookup: CDR1 LNHDA, CDR2 SQIVND (reference sequence). This CDR3 has 13 residues.

This rearrangement joins TRBV3-1 to TRBJ2-2, with 7 bases matching TRBD2. With V trimmed by 2 bases and J by 1 base, 4 bases remained unmatched. From germline, CDR1 is LGHDT and CDR2 YNNKEL (reference sequence). The CDR3 length is 16 residues. This chain's CDR3 is CASSQFASGNTGELFF. The CDR3 DNA reads TGTGCCAGCAGCCAATTTGCTAGCGGGAACACCGGGGAGCTGTTTTTT.

This clonotype turned up a few times. The gene calls are TRBV20-1 and TRBJ1-1; no clear D gene. CDR1 DFQATT and CDR2 SNEGSKA come from the germline V gene (reference sequence). This CDR3 spans 11 amino acids. The V end lost 4 bases, the J end lost 11 bases, and 14 bases lay between the germline ends. CDR3 protein: CSAIYTPRAFF. DNA of the CDR3: TGCAGTGCTATATATACTCCTAGGGCTTTCTTT.

The J gene is TRBJ1-2, the V gene TRBV20-1, with D possibly TRBD1 on 5 matching bases. In germline, CDR1 is DFQATT, CDR2 SNEGSKA (reference sequence). This CDR3 spans 13 amino acids. Deletions cut 6 bases from V and 0 bases from J, with 11 bases between. CDR3 DNA: TGCAGTGCCGAGGGGACTACTAACTATGGCTACACCTTC. This translates into CSAEGTTNYGYTF.

This rearrangement joins TRBV9 to TRBJ2-5; 9 bases line up with TRBD1. The J segment lost 0 bases and the V segment lost 4 bases, leaving 10 bases of the junction unmatched. Germline values: CDR1 SGDLS, CDR2 YYNGEE. This CDR3 spans 17 amino acids. This chain's CDR3 is CASSSPGTGRDQETQYF. CDR3 bases: TGTGCCAGCAGCTCCCCAGGGACAGGGAGAGACCAAGAGACCCAGTACTTC.

This clonotype has more than one count but fewer than ten. V is TRBV20-1 and J is TRBJ2-1; 7 bases fit TRBD2. Per the germline V gene, CDR1 is DFQATT and CDR2 is SNEGSKA (reference sequence). The CDR3 is 15 residues long. V lost 0 bases to trimming and J lost 10 bases; unmatched junction nucleotides: 12. This CDR3 is CSARDGLAVGGEQFF. The CDR3 bases are TGCAGTGCTAGAGATGGTCTAGCGGTCGGAGGAGAGCAGTTCTTC.

The V call is TRBV11-2, the J call TRBJ2-5; D not resolved. V lost 1 base and J 5 bases, leaving 8 bases between the germline ends. Germline CDR1 is SGHAT and CDR2 is FQNNGV. The CDR3 spans 13 residues. The CDR3 here is CASSLGQWETQYF. The CDR3 DNA follows: TGTGCCAGCAGCTTAGGGCAATGGGAGACCCAGTACTTC.

This clonotype was counted a few times. The gene calls are TRBV4-2 and TRBJ2-3, with D perhaps assigned TRBD1 or TRBD2 (7 bases each). Looked up from germline, CDR1 is LGHNA and CDR2 is YNFKEQ. The CDR3 is 16 amino acids. Trimming removed 2 bases at V and 5 bases at J, with 17 bases between. Here the CDR3 DNA reads TGTGCCAGCAGCCAATCCCAGGGGGGGCCGGGAGATACGCAGTATTTT. It encodes CASSQSQGGPGDTQYF.

J is TRBJ2-1 and V is TRBV7-2; no definite D call. CDR1 is SGHTA, CDR2 FQGNSA, per germline. The germline V and J ends were trimmed by 3 bases and 8 bases, with 11 bases remaining between them. CDR3 size: 13 residues. The CDR3: CASSFPGVHEQFF. The CDR3 nucleotides read TGTGCCAGCAGCTTCCCTGGGGTCCATGAGCAGTTCTTC.

The sample holds a few counts of this clonotype. This chain connects TRBV12-3 or TRBV12-4 to TRBJ1-2, with D hard to call. Trimming took 3 bases from V and 10 from J, leaving 12 bases between them. The length of the CDR3 is 12 residues. CDR3 nucleotides: TGTGCCAGCAGTTTCAGAGTACCCCCCTACACCTTC. It encodes CASSFRVPPYTF.

Here the CDR3 reads CASNAGGTENTEAFF. DNA for the CDR3: TGTGCCAGCAATGCAGGGGGGACAGAAAACACTGAAGCTTTCTTT. V is TRBV6-5 and J is TRBJ1-1, with 7 bases fitting TRBD1. Germline trimming cut 7 bases from V and 2 bases from J; bases unmatched to any gene: 10. The CDR3 contains 15 residues. The V gene's germline CDR1 is MNHEY and CDR2 SVGAGI.

This clonotype was seen a handful of times. The rearrangement links TRBV10-2 to TRBJ2-2, with TRBD1 matching over 10 bases. Per germline, CDR1 WSHSY and CDR2 SAAADI. The CDR3 sequence is 16 residues long. V lost 6 bases, J lost 4 bases, and 8 bases stayed unmatched. CDR3 nucleotide sequence: TGCGCCAGCAGGGGACCCGGGACAGGGGCCACCGGGGAGCTGTTTTTT. It encodes CASRGPGTGATGELFF.

This clonotype was seen at least ten times. The chain carries TRBV7-8 and TRBJ2-3; the match to TRBD2 covers 11 bases. V lost 0 bases, J lost 1 base, and 3 bases stayed unmatched. Germline CDR1 is SGHVS and CDR2 is FQNEAQ. The CDR3 is 17 amino acids. The CDR3 loop reads CASSLALLAGGTDTQYF. CDR3 nucleotides: TGTGCCAGCAGCTTAGCGCTACTAGCGGGGGGCACAGATACGCAGTATTTT.

This clonotype was observed a handful of times. This sequence joins TRBV27 and TRBJ1-1; D unresolved. Trimming stripped 7 bases from V and 7 bases from J, with 22 bases between. Germline V CDR1 and CDR2: MNHEY, SMNVEV (reference sequence). This CDR3 spans 15 amino acids. Here the CDR3 DNA reads TGTGCCAGCACCTCGACACTACCCGGGGTCGGTGAAGCTTTCTTT. Translation: CASTSTLPGVGEAFF.

This clonotype was counted a few times. The gene calls are TRBV18 and TRBJ2-2; D gene ambiguous. CDR1 and CDR2 (germline): KGHSH, LQKENI. Trimming pared 0 bases from V and 10 bases from J, leaving 9 bases between. The CDR3 totals 13 residues. The DNA for the CDR3 is TGTGCCAGCTCACCACCGACTTATATGGAGCTGTTTTTT. The encoded protein is CASSPPTYMELFF.

In its sample, this clonotype was seen many times. The chain uses TRBV4-2 and TRBJ2-3, with 7 bases lining up with TRBD2. The V and J ends lost 3 bases and 5 bases, in that order; junction bases with no gene match: 14. Per germline, CDR1 LGHNA and CDR2 YNFKEQ. CDR3 length: 17 amino acids. The CDR3 region has the DNA TGTGCCAGCAGCCACCCCCTCGGGCGGGGGAACATAGATACGCAGTATTTT. It yields the protein CASSHPLGRGNIDTQYF.

This clonotype was found a few times. V and J are TRBV7-9 and TRBJ2-7; D unclear. Trimming removed 4 bases at V and 5 bases at J, with 15 bases between. The CDR3 has 14 amino acids. CDR1 SEHNR and CDR2 FQNEAQ come from the germline V gene (reference sequence). In DNA form, the CDR3 reads TGTGCCAGCAGCTCTTTGGAGTCAGGACACGAGCAGTACGTC. Its translation is CASSSLESGHEQYV.